The 25 T cell receptor beta chains below come from one sample, sequenced in a study of shared clonotypes between healthy human individuals. Assay: immunoSEQ multiplex PCR; the TCRdb copy retains only in-frame clones and omits some. The sample has about 680,000 clones, around 73% seen once. Sequencing was performed on memory CD4+ T cells sorted from blood. The subset was: CD45RA-negative fraction. The origin of the receptors is a woman between 25 and 40 years old in good health.

This chain connects TRBV4-1 to TRBJ1-5; 11 bases match TRBD1. Looked up from germline, CDR1 is MGHRA and CDR2 is YSYEKL. The CDR3 sequence is 17 residues long. Trimming took 6 bases from V and 6 from J; bases not matched to a gene: 13. CDR3 nucleotide sequence: TGCGCCAGCAGTCAGACCCTGGACAGGGGGCTGCGTCAGCCCCAGCATTTT. Translating it yields CASSQTLDRGLRQPQHF.

This chain joins TRBV5-4 and TRBJ1-2; D is perhaps TRBD1 (6 bases). The CDR3 contains 12 residues. CDR1 SGHNT and CDR2 YYREEE come from the germline V gene (reference sequence). Trimming cost V 7 bases and J 7 bases, with 14 bases left between them. CDR3 region: CASGKKDSGYTF. CDR3 bases: TGTGCCAGCGGAAAAAAGGACAGTGGCTACACCTTC. The whole variable domain, remainder taken from reference TRBV5-4 and TRBJ1-2, is ETGVTQSPTHLIKTRGQQVTLRCSSQSGHNTVSWYQQALGQGPQFIFQYYREEENGRGNFPPRFSGLQFPNYSSELNVNALELDDSALYLCASGKKDSGYTFGSGTRLTVV.

The chain recombines TRBV7-9 with TRBJ2-7; a possible D gene is TRBD2 (5 bases). Germline V gives CDR1 SEHNR, CDR2 FQNEAQ (reference sequence). V was pared by 5 bases and J by 5 bases, with 16 bases between. The CDR3 consists of 14 residues. CDR3 loop: CASSRNGVSDEQYF. As DNA, the CDR3 is TGTGCCAGCAGCCGGAACGGGGTTTCGGACGAGCAGTACTTC. The whole variable domain, filled in from reference TRBV7-9 and TRBJ2-7, reads DTGVSQNPRHKITKRGQNVTFRCDPISEHNRLYWYRQTLGQGPEFLTYFQNEAQLEKSRLLSDRFSAERPKGSFSTLEIQRTEQGDSAMYLCASSRNGVSDEQYFGPGTRLTVT.

The chain is built from TRBV6-6 and TRBJ1-1; D not resolved. The CDR3 has 14 residues. V dropped 0 bases and J dropped 1 base, with 6 bases sitting between them. The germline CDR1 and CDR2 sequences are MNHNY and SVGAGI (reference sequence). CDR3 nucleotides: TGTGCCAGCAGTTACTCGAATAAGAACACTGAAGCTTTCTTT. As protein: CASSYSNKNTEAFF.

This clone was seen once. The chain links TRBV28 to TRBJ2-6; D is possibly TRBD1 (6 bases). CDR1 and CDR2 from the germline V gene are MDHEN and SYDVKM. Trimming removed 6 bases at V and 0 bases at J, with 9 bases between. This CDR3 region has 15 residues. The CDR3 reads CASRGQHSGANVLTF. In DNA, the CDR3 is TGTGCCAGCAGGGGACAACACTCTGGGGCCAACGTCCTGACTTTC.

This clone was detected a few times. This sequence joins TRBV28 and TRBJ2-5; 12 bases line up with TRBD2. Germline CDR1 is MDHEN and CDR2 is SYDVKM. The CDR3 spans 16 residues. V lost 6 bases and J lost 4; bases outside the gene matches: 9. CDR3 residues: CASSRVLAGGSETQYF. The CDR3 region has the DNA TGTGCCAGCAGCCGAGTCCTAGCGGGAGGGTCAGAGACCCAGTACTTC.

With respect to this clone: At the DNA level, this CDR3 is encoded by other sequences in the same sample as well. This rearrangement joins TRBV28 to TRBJ1-5, with D possibly TRBD1 on 6 matching bases. This CDR3 contains 13 residues. The germline CDR1 and CDR2 sequences are MDHEN and SYDVKM. V lost 3 bases, J lost 6 bases, and 9 bases lay in between. CDR3 nucleotide sequence: TGTGCCAGCAGTTTGGGCAGGGGTCAGCCCCAGCATTTT. This translates into CASSLGRGQPQHF.

CDR3 nucleotide sequence: TGTGCCAGCAGACCGGGACTTCAGAATCAGCCCCAGCATTTT. It codes for CASRPGLQNQPQHF. The chain has TRBV28 and TRBJ1-5; a weak D match, TRBD1 (5 bases). Trimming pared 6 bases from V and 4 bases from J, leaving 13 bases between. Germline V lookup: CDR1 MDHEN, CDR2 SYDVKM. This CDR3 has 14 residues.

This rearrangement joins TRBV29-1 to TRBJ2-7, with D unclear. V lost 3 bases to trimming and J lost 5 bases, with 17 bases between them. The CDR3 runs 14 residues. The germline CDR1 and CDR2 sequences are SQVTM and ANQGSEA. CDR3 bases: TGCAGCGTTGACGGGCTGGGAAGTCTGGACGAGCAGTACTTC. This translates into CSVDGLGSLDEQYF.

Comment on this clone: Other DNA variants within this sample encode the same CDR3. The rearrangement joins TRBV5-1 to TRBJ2-7, with 10 bases that match TRBD1. CDR1 and CDR2 (germline): SGHRS, YFSETQ. V was clipped by 4 bases and J by 5 bases; unmatched bases: 6. The CDR3 totals 14 residues. CDR3 residues: CASSLRDRGHEQYF. As DNA, the CDR3 is TGCGCCAGCAGCCTCCGGGACAGGGGCCACGAGCAGTACTTC.

This chain uses TRBV27 with TRBJ2-7; the match to TRBD1 covers 10 bases. This CDR3 has 14 amino acids. Trimming cost V 7 bases and J 4 bases; bases outside gene matches: 7. The germline gives CDR1 MNHEY, CDR2 SMNVEV (reference sequence). The CDR3 nucleotides are TGTGCCAGCAACCCCGGGACAGGGGCATACGAGCAGTACTTC. It specifies CASNPGTGAYEQYF.

For this clone: Other DNA sequences within the sample encode an identical CDR3. The chain employs TRBV7-3 and TRBJ2-1, with 9 positions matching TRBD2. The CDR3 is 15 amino acids. Germline loops: CDR1 SGHTA, CDR2 FQGTGA. Trimming at V came to 5 bases and at J to 4 bases, leaving 6 bases not matched to a gene. The CDR3 protein is CASSLLAGPYNEQFF. The DNA for the CDR3 is TGTGCCAGCAGCCTCCTAGCGGGGCCTTACAATGAGCAGTTCTTC.

The chain combines TRBV7-9 with TRBJ2-1; 8 positions match TRBD1. The germline V gene encodes CDR1 SEHNR and CDR2 FQNEAQ (reference sequence). The CDR3 totals 16 residues. Trimming cost V 1 base and J 0 bases; bases outside gene matches: 2. CDR3 DNA: TGTGCCAGCAGCTTAGGGACAGGGCCCTCCTACAATGAGCAGTTCTTC. It specifies CASSLGTGPSYNEQFF.

The J gene is TRBJ1-5, the V gene TRBV28; no definite D call. Trimming stripped 3 bases from V and 11 bases from J, with 17 bases between. The CDR3 consists of 14 residues. CDR1 MDHEN and CDR2 SYDVKM come from the germline V gene. CDR3 amino acids: CASSLVSSYRAQHF. DNA of the CDR3: TGTGCCAGCAGTTTGGTGTCATCATATAGGGCCCAGCATTTT.

This rearrangement joins TRBV13 to TRBJ2-3, with TRBD1 as a possible D gene (6 bases). The CDR3 sequence is 13 residues long. V was pared by 0 bases and J by 9 bases, with 10 bases between. Germline V CDR1 and CDR2: PRHDT, FYEKMQ (reference sequence). CDR3 loop: CASSLGRRGTQYF. CDR3 nucleotides: TGTGCCAGCAGCTTAGGCCGAAGGGGGACGCAGTATTTT.

J is TRBJ2-1 and V is TRBV28; D perhaps matches TRBD2 (5 bases). The CDR3 has 13 residues. Trimming pared 7 bases from V and 8 bases from J, leaving 15 bases between. Germline-derived CDR1 and CDR2 are MDHEN and SYDVKM. DNA for the CDR3: TGTGCCAGCACCAAAGGGCGCGGGTATGAGCAGTTCTTC. Amino acid sequence: CASTKGRGYEQFF. The whole variable domain, filled in from reference TRBV28 and TRBJ2-1, reads DVKVTQSSRYLVKRTGEKVFLECVQDMDHENMFWYRQDPGLGLRLIYFSYDVKMKEKGDIPEGYSVSREKKERFSLILESASTNQTSMYLCASTKGRGYEQFFGPGTRLTVL.

This chain links TRBV5-1 with TRBJ2-1; D not resolved. Germline loops: CDR1 SGHRS, CDR2 YFSETQ. V shed 3 bases and J shed 2 bases, with 18 bases lying between them. This CDR3 region has 17 residues. The CDR3 spells CASSSYNSLEAYNEQFF. The CDR3 DNA reads as TGCGCCAGCAGCTCATACAACTCCCTCGAGGCCTACAATGAGCAGTTCTTC.

This chain joins TRBV19 and TRBJ2-7; TRBD1 aligns across 11 bases. The CDR3 sequence is 15 residues long. Germline V gives CDR1 LNHDA, CDR2 SQIVND (reference sequence). The V and J ends lost 5 bases and 3 bases, in that order; junction bases with no gene match: 6. CDR3: CASSDTGTGGYEQYF. The CDR3, as DNA: TGTGCCAGTAGTGACACCGGGACAGGGGGCTACGAGCAGTACTTC. Using reference TRBV19 and TRBJ2-7 for the parts outside the CDR3, the full variable domain is DGGITQSPKYLFRKEGQNVTLSCEQNLNHDAMYWYRQDPGQGLRLIYYSQIVNDFQKGDIAEGYSVSREKKESFPLTVTSAQKNPTAFYLCASSDTGTGGYEQYFGPGTRLTVT.

This clone has more than one count but fewer than ten. This chain links TRBV10-3 with TRBJ1-2; a possible D gene is TRBD1 (6 bases). The CDR3 length is 12 residues. V was pared by 4 bases and J by 3 bases, with 6 bases between. Looked up from germline, CDR1 is ENHRY and CDR2 is SYGVKD. The CDR3 DNA reads as TGTGCCATCAGTGGACAGGACTATGGCTACACCTTC. Its protein product is CAISGQDYGYTF.

V and J are TRBV7-2 and TRBJ2-3; 7 bases match TRBD1. Germline CDR1 and CDR2: SGHTA and FQGNSA. With 6 bases clipped from V and 2 bases from J, the junction kept 8 bases outside the gene matches. The CDR3 contains 15 residues. CDR3 loop: CASRSGQIFTDTQYF. In DNA, the CDR3 is TGTGCCAGCAGATCGGGACAGATCTTCACAGATACGCAGTATTTT.

This clone turned up a few times. The gene calls are TRBV1 and TRBJ2-1; the table's D gene call, TRBD1, was not cross checked with the DNA. TRBV1 is given as a pseudogene. The CDR3 sequence is 15 residues long. CDR3 protein: CTSSQEQEFHNEQFF. As DNA, the CDR3 is TGCACCAGCAGCCAAGAGCAGGAATTCCACAATGAGCAGTTCTTC.

This clone was picked up one time. This CDR3 is also generated by other DNA sequences in the sample. The chain couples TRBV5-1 to TRBJ2-1; maybe TRBD1 (6 bases). This CDR3 is 15 amino acids long. V was trimmed by 0 bases and J by 4 bases, leaving 11 bases between them. Germline values: CDR1 SGHRS, CDR2 YFSETQ. In DNA form, the CDR3 reads TGCGCCAGCAGCTTGGACTCACAGGGTTACAATGAGCAGTTCTTC. Residues: CASSLDSQGYNEQFF.

This clone was counted at least ten times. CDR3: CASSHATSGSEADTQYF. Here the CDR3 DNA reads TGTGCCAGCAGCCACGCCACTAGCGGGAGTGAGGCAGATACGCAGTATTTT. The chain joins TRBV4-2 to TRBJ2-3, with 11 nucleotides matching TRBD2. The CDR3 loop spans 17 amino acids. Germline CDR1 LGHNA, CDR2 YNFKEQ. Unmatched junction bases numbered 9, after V lost 3 bases and J lost 4 bases.

The chain carries TRBV28 and TRBJ2-2, with 7 positions matching TRBD2. Per germline, CDR1 MDHEN and CDR2 SYDVKM. The CDR3 has 16 residues. V gave up 3 bases and J gave up 6 bases; unmatched junction bases: 10. The CDR3, as DNA: TGTGCCAGCAGTTTTTTTGGGGGAGGGCAGTCCGGGGAGCTGTTTTTT. Amino acid sequence: CASSFFGGGQSGELFF.

This clone was observed once. The V and J genes are TRBV7-2 and TRBJ1-1; 8 bases line up with TRBD1. This CDR3 contains 13 residues. Germline CDR1 and CDR2: SGHTA and FQGNSA. V gave up 6 bases and J gave up 4 bases; unmatched junction bases: 4. CDR3 coding DNA: TGTGCCAGCAGTTTCACAGGGGGCACTGAAGCTTTCTTT. It encodes CASSFTGGTEAFF.